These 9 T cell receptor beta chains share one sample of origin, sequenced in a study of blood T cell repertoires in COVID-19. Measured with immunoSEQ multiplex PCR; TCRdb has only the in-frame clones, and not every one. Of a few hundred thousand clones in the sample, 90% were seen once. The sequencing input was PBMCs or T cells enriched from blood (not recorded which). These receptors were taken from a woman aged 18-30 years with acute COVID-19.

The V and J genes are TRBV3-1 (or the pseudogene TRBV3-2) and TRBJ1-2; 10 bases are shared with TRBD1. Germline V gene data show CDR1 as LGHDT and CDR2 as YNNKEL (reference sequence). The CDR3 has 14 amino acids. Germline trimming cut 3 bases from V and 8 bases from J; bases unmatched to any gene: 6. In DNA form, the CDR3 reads TGTGCCAGCAGCCAGGAGGGACAGGGGCGAGGCTACACCTTC. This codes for CASSQEGQGRGYTF.

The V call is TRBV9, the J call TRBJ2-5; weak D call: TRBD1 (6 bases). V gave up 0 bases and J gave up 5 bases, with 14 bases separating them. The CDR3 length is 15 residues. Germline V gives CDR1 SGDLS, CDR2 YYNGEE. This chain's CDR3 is CASSVDNRVGETQYF. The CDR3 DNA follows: TGTGCCAGCAGCGTAGATAACAGGGTTGGGGAGACCCAGTACTTC. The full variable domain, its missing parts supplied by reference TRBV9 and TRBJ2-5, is DSGVTQTPKHLITATGQRVTLRCSPRSGDLSVYWYQQSLDQGLQFLIQYYNGEERAKGNILERFSAQQFPDLHSELNLSSLELGDSALYFCASSVDNRVGETQYFGPGTRLLVL.

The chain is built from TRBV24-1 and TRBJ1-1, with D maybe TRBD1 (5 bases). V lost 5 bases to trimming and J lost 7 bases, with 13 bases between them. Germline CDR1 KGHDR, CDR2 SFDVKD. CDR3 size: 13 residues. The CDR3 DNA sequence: TGTGCCACCAGTGTAGGGGCGCTGGGTGAAGCTTTCTTT. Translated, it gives CATSVGALGEAFF.

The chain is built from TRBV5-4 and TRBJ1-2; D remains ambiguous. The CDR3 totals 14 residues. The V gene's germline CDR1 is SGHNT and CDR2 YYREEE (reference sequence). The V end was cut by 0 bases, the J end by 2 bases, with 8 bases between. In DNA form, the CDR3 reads TGTGCCAGCAGCTTGGACGGGGAGAACTATGGCTACACCTTC. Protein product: CASSLDGENYGYTF.

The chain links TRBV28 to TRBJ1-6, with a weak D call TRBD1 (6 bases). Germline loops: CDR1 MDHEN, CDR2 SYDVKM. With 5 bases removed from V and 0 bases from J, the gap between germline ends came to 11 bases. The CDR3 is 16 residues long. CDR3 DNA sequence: TGTGCCAGCAGTCGACAGGAGAGCTCCTATAATTCACCCCTCCACTTT. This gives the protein CASSRQESSYNSPLHF.

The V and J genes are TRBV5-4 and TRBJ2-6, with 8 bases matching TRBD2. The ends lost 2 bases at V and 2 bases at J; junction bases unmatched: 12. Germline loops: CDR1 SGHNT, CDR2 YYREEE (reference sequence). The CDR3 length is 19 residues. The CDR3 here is CASSFGGGSGDPGANVLTF. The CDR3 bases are TGTGCCAGCAGCTTCGGAGGGGGTAGCGGGGACCCTGGGGCCAACGTCCTGACTTTC. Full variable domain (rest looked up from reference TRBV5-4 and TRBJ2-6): ETGVTQSPTHLIKTRGQQVTLRCSSQSGHNTVSWYQQALGQGPQFIFQYYREEENGRGNFPPRFSGLQFPNYSSELNVNALELDDSALYLCASSFGGGSGDPGANVLTFGAGSRLTVL.

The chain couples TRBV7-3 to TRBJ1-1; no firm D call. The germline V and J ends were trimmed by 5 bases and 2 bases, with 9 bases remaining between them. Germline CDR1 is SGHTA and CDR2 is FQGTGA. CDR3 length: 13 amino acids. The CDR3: CASSPDSNTEAFF. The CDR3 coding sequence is TGTGCCAGCAGCCCGGACTCTAACACTGAAGCTTTCTTT. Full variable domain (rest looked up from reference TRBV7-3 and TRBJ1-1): GAGVSQTPSNKVTEKGKYVELRCDPISGHTALYWYRQSLGQGPEFLIYFQGTGAADDSGLPNDRFFAVRPEGSVSTLKIQRTERGDSAVYLCASSPDSNTEAFFGQGTRLTVV.

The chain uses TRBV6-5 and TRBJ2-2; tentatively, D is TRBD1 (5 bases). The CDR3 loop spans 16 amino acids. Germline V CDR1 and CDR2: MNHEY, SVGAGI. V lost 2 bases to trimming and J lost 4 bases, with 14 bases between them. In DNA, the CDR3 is TGTGCCAGCAGTTACCATCAGGGAATAGGCACCGGGGAGCTGTTTTTT. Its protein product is CASSYHQGIGTGELFF.

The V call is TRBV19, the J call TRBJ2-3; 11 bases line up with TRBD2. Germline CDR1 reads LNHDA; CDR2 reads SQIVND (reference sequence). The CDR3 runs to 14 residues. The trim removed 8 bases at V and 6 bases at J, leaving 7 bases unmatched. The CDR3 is CASLAGGPTDTQYF. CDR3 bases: TGTGCCAGTTTAGCGGGAGGGCCCACTGATACGCAGTATTTT.